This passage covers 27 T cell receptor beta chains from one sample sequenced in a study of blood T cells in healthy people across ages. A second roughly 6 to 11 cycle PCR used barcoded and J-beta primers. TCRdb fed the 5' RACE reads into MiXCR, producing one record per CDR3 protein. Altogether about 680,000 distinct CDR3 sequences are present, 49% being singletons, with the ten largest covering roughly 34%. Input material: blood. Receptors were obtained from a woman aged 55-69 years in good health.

CDR3: CASSPEPGGLDTQYF. The CDR3 DNA is TGCGCCAGCAGCCCGGAACCGGGCGGCTTGGATACGCAGTATTTT. V is TRBV5-1 and J is TRBJ2-3; D call uncertain. The length of the CDR3 is 15 residues. Germline CDR1 SGHRS, CDR2 YFSETQ. The ends were cut back, 4 bases at V and 6 bases at J, with 18 bases in the middle. Full variable domain (remainder filled in from reference TRBV5-1 and TRBJ2-3): KAGVTQTPRYLIKTRGQQVTLSCSPISGHRSVSWYQQTPGQGLQFLFEYFSETQRNKGNFPGRFSGRQFSNSRSEMNVSTLELGDSALYLCASSPEPGGLDTQYFGPGTRLTVL.

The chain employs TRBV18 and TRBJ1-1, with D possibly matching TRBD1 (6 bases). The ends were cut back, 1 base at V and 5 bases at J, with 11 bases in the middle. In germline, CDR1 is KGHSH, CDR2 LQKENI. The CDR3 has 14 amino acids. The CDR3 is CASSPQSGVTEAFF. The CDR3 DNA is TGTGCCAGCTCACCACAGTCAGGGGTTACTGAAGCTTTCTTT.

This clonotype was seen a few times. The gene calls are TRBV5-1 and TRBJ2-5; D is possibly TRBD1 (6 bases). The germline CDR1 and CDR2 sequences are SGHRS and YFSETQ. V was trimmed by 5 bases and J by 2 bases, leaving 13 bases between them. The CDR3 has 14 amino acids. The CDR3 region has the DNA TGCGCCAGCAGACTAGGACAGCAGCAAGAGACCCAGTACTTC. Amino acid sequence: CASRLGQQQETQYF.

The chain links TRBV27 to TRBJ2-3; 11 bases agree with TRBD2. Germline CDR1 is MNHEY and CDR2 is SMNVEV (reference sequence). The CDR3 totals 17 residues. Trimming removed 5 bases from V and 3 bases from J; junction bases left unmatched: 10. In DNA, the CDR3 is TGTGCCAGCAGTATCATCCGAACTAGCGGGAGAACAGATACGCAGTATTTT. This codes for CASSIIRTSGRTDTQYF.

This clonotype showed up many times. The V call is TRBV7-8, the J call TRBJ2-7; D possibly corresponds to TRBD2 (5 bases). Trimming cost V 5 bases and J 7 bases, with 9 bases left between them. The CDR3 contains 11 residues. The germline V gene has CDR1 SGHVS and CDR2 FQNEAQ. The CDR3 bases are TGTGCCAGCAGCCACTCGGGAGAGCAGTACTTC. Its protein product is CASSHSGEQYF.

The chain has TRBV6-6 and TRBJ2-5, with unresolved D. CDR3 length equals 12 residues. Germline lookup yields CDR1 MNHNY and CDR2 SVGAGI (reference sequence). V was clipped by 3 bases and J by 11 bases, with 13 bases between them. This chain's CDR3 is CASSYLGLGQYF. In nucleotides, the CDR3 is TGTGCCAGCAGTTATTTAGGGTTAGGGCAGTACTTC.

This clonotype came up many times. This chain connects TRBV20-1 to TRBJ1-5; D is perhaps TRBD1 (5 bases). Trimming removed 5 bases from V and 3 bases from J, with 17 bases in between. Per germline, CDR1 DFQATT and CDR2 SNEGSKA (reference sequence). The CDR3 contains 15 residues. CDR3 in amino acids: CSAGSGGMINQPQHF. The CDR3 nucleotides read TGCAGTGCTGGGTCTGGGGGTATGATCAATCAGCCCCAGCATTTT.

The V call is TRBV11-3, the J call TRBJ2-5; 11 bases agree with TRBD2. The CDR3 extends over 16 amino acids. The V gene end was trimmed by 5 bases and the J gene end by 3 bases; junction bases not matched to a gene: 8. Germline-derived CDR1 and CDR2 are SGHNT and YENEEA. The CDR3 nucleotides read TGTGCCAGCAGCCCAGGGGTAGCGGGAGGGAAAGAGACCCAGTACTTC. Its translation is CASSPGVAGGKETQYF.

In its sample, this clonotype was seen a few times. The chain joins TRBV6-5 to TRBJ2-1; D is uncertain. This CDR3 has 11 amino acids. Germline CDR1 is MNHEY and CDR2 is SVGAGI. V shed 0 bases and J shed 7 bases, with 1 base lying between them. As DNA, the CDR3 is TGTGCCAGCAGTTACTCGAATGAGCAGTTCTTC. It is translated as CASSYSNEQFF.

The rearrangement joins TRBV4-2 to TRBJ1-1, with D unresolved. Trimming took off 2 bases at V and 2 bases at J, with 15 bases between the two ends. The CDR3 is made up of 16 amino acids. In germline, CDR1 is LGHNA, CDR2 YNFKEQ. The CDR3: CASSQRRSTVNTEAFF. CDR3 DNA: TGTGCCAGCAGCCAACGAAGGTCGACGGTAAACACTGAAGCTTTCTTT.

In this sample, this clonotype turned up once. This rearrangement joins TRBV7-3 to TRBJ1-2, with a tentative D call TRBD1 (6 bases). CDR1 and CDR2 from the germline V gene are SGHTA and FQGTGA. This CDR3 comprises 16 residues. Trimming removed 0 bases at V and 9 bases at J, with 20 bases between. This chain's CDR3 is CASSLTGRGRGGSYTF. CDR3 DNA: TGTGCCAGCAGCTTAACGGGGAGGGGGAGAGGTGGGAGCTACACCTTC.

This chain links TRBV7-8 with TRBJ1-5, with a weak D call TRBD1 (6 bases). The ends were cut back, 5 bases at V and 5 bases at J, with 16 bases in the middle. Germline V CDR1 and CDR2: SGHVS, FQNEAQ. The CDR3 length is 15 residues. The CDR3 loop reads CASSQTLDSYQPQHF. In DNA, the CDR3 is TGTGCCAGCAGCCAGACCTTGGACAGCTATCAGCCCCAGCATTTT. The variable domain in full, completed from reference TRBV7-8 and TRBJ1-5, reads GAGVSQSPRYKVAKRGQDVALRCDPISGHVSLFWYQQALGQGPEFLTYFQNEAQLDKSGLPSDRFFAERPEGSVSTLKIQRTQQEDSAVYLCASSQTLDSYQPQHFGDGTRLSIL.

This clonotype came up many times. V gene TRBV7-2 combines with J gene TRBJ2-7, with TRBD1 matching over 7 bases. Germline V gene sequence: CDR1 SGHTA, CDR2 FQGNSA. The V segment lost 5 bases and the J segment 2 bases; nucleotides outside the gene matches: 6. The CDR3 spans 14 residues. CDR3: CASSVRDSAYEQYF. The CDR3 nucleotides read TGTGCCAGCAGCGTCCGGGACAGCGCCTACGAGCAGTACTTC. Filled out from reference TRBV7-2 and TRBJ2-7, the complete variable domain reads GAGVSQSPSNKVTEKGKDVELRCDPISGHTALYWYRQSLGQGLEFLIYFQGNSAPDKSGLPSDRFSAERTGGSVSTLTIQRTQQEDSAVYLCASSVRDSAYEQYFGPGTRLTVT.

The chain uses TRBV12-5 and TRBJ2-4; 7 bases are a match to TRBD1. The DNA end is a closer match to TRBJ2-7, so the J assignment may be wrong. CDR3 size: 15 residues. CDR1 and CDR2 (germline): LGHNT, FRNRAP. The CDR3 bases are TGTGCTAGTGGTTTGGGACAGGGCGACAAGAACGAGCAGTACTTC. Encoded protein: CASGLGQGDKNEQYF.

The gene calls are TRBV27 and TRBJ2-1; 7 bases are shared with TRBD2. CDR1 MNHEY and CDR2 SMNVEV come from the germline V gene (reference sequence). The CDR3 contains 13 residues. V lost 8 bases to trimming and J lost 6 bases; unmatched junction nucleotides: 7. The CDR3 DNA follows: TGTGCCAGCGGGTGGCGGGAGAGCAATGAGCAGTTCTTC. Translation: CASGWRESNEQFF.

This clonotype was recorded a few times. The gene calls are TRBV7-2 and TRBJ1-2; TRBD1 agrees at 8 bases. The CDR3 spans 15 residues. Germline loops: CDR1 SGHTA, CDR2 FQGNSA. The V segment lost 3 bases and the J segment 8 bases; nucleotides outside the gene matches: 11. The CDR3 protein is CASSLGRDRHGGYTF. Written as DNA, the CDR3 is TGTGCCAGCAGCTTGGGCCGGGACAGGCATGGAGGCTACACCTTC.

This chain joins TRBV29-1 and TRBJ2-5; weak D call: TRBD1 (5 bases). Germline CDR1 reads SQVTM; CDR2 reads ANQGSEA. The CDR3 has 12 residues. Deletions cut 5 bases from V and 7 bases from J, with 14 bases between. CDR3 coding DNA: TGCAGCGTTAGCCAGGGCCCAGGGACCCAGTACTTC. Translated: CSVSQGPGTQYF. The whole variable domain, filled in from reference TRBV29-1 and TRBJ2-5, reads SAVISQKPSRDICQRGTSLTIQCQVDSQVTMMFWYRQQPGQSLTLIATANQGSEATYESGFVIDKFPISRPNLTFSTLTVSNMSPEDSSIYLCSVSQGPGTQYFGPGTRLLVL.

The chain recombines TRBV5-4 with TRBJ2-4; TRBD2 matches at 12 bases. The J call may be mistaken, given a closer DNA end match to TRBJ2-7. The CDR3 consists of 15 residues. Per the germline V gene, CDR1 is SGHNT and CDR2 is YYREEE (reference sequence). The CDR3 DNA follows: TGTGCCAGCAGCTGGACTAGCGGGACAGCCTACGAGCAGTACTTC. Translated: CASSWTSGTAYEQYF.

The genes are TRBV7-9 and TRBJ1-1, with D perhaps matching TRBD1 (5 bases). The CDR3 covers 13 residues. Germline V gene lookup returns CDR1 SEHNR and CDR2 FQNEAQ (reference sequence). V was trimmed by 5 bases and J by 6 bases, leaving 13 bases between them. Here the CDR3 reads CASSPRGNAEAFF. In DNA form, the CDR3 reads TGTGCCAGCAGCCCGAGGGGTAACGCTGAAGCTTTCTTT.

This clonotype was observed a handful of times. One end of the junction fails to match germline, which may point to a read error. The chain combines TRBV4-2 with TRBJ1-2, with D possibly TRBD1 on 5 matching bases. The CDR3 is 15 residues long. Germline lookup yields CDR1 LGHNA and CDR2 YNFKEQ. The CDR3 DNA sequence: TGTGCCAGCAGCCAAGATCGATCCAGGGACTACGGCTACACCTTC. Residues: CASSQDRSRDYGYTF.

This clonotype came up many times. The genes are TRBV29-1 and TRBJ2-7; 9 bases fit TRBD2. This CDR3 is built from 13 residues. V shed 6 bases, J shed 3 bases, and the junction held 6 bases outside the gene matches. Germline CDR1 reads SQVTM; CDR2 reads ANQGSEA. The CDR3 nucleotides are TGCAGCGTGGCTGCGACTAGCGGCTACGAGCAGTACTTC. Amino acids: CSVAATSGYEQYF.

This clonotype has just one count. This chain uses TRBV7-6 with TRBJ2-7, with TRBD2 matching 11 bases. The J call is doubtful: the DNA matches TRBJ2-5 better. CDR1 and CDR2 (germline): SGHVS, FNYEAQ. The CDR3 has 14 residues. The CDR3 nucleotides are TGTGCCAGCAGCCTCACTAGCGGGAGTGCGACCCAGTACTTC. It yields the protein CASSLTSGSATQYF.

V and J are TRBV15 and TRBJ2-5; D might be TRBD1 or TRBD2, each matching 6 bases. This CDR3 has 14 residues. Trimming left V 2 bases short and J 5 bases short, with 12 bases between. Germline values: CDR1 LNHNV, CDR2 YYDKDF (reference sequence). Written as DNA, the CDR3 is TGTGCCACCAGCAGACAGGGGAGGCAGGAGACCCAGTACTTC. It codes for CATSRQGRQETQYF.

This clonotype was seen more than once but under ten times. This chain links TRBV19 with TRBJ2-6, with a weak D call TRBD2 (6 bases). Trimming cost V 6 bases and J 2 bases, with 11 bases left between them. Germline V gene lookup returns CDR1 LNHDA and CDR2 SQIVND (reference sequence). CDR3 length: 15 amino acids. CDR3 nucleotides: TGTGCCAGTAGCCCCGGCGGGGCTGGGGCCAACGTCCTGACTTTC. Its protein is CASSPGGAGANVLTF.

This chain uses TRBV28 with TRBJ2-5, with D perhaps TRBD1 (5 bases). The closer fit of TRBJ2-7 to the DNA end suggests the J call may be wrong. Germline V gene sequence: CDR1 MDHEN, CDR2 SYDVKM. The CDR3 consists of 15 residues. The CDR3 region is CASSSGRPAVAEQYF. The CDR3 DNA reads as TGTGCCAGCAGTTCAGGGCGTCCGGCTGTTGCCGAGCAGTACTTC.

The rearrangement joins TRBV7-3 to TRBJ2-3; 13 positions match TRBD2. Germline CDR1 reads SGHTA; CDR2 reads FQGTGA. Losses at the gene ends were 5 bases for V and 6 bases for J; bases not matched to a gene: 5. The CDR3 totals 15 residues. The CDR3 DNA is TGTGCCAGCAGCCCCGGACTAGCGGGGGAGGATACGCAGTATTTT. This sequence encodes CASSPGLAGEDTQYF.

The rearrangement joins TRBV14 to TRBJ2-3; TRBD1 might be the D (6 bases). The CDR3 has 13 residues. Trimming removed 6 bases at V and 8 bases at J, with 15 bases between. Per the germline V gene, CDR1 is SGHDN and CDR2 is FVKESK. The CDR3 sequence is CASRPTGRGTQYF. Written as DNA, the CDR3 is TGTGCCAGCAGACCTACAGGGAGAGGTACGCAGTATTTT.